The entry that follows covers one T cell receptor (beta chain) sequence. Trimming stripped 0 bases from V and 6 bases from J, with 9 bases between. This CDR3 comprises 13 residues. In germline, CDR1 is SGDLS, CDR2 YYNGEE. This entry comes from a study of T cell responses to AZD1222 COVID-19 vaccine. The data were produced by immunoSEQ multiplex PCR, yet TCRdb's version contains in-frame clones alone and is incomplete. The sample carries about 85,000 clones, 75% to 90% recorded once. Here the sequenced sample was peripheral blood, taken on day 0 of AZD1222 vaccination. The chain employs TRBV9 and TRBJ1-1; D gene unclear. The sequence was collected from an adult in good health. The CDR3 spells CASSVDPQAEAFF. In DNA, the CDR3 is TGTGCCAGCAGCGTAGATCCGCAAGCTGAAGCTTTCTTT.